This T cell receptor (beta chain) originates from a study of blood T cells in healthy people across ages. The CDR3 runs 17 residues. Germline lookup yields CDR1 MNHNY and CDR2 SVGAGI (reference sequence). Comment on this clonotype: One end of the junction varies from germline; a read error may be responsible.

For the second PCR, which ran for about 6 to 11 cycles, a sample-barcoded 5' primer and a J-beta primer mix were used. TCRdb ran MiXCR on the 5' RACE reads and lists one entry per CDR3 protein. The profile covers 650,000 to 950,000 distinct CDR3 sequences, with 44% appearing a single time and nearly 20% taken by the ten largest. V and J are TRBV6-6 and TRBJ1-4; TRBD1 matches 10 bases. This receptor was obtained from a man in his 60s in good health. The sequencing input was blood. CDR3 protein: CTSSSGTGDTTNEKLFF. CDR3 sequence (DNA): TGTACCAGCAGTTCCGGGACAGGGGACACAACTAATGAAAAACTGTTTTTT.